Shown below are 21 T cell receptor beta chains from a single sample sequenced in a study of blood T cell repertoires in COVID-19. Only in-frame clones appear in the TCRdb table, and some are missing; sequencing was by immunoSEQ multiplex PCR. The data show about 72,000 clones, with under 90% seen just once and approximately 11% held by the top ten. Sequencing used peripheral blood. The receptors come from a man in his 70s with active or convalescent COVID-19.

The chain joins TRBV7-3 to TRBJ2-1; 11 bases map to TRBD2. CDR3 length: 16 amino acids. CDR1 and CDR2 from the germline V gene are SGHTA and FQGTGA. V lost 5 bases and J lost 4; bases outside the gene matches: 7. CDR3 in amino acids: CASSPTGTSGYNEQFF. The CDR3, as DNA: TGTGCCAGCAGCCCTACCGGGACTAGCGGATACAATGAGCAGTTCTTC.

This chain joins TRBV6-2 or TRBV6-3 and TRBJ1-1, with TRBD1 as a possible D gene (6 bases). V was pared by 5 bases and J by 11 bases, with 24 bases between. Looked up from germline, CDR1 is MNHEY and CDR2 is SVGEGT. CDR3 size: 15 residues. CDR3 region: CASSDIGQPQGEAFF. In nucleotides, the CDR3 is TGTGCCAGCAGTGACATTGGACAGCCCCAAGGGGAGGCTTTCTTT.

J is TRBJ2-4 and V is TRBV10-2; the D is unclear. Trimming took 2 bases from V and 0 from J, leaving 5 bases between them. This CDR3 comprises 14 residues. The germline CDR1 and CDR2 sequences are WSHSY and SAAADI. The CDR3 coding sequence is TGCGCCAGCAGTGAGGGCCTAGCCAAAAACATTCAGTACTTC. Protein: CASSEGLAKNIQYF.

The chain employs TRBV5-4 and TRBJ2-5; 9 nucleotides agree with TRBD2. In germline, CDR1 is SGHNT, CDR2 YYREEE (reference sequence). This CDR3 region has 18 residues. J gave up 5 bases and V 4 bases, and 18 bases lay outside the gene matches. The CDR3 region is CASSPGQPLAGHGETQYF. The CDR3 DNA reads TGTGCCAGCAGCCCTGGACAGCCGCTAGCGGGACATGGTGAGACCCAGTACTTC.

This rearrangement joins TRBV24-1 to TRBJ2-2; 9 bases map to TRBD1. The CDR3 has 15 residues. Germline trimming cut 3 bases from V and 6 bases from J; bases unmatched to any gene: 4. Germline CDR1 and CDR2: KGHDR and SFDVKD. The CDR3 spells CATSDRDRVPGELFF. The CDR3 DNA reads TGTGCCACCAGTGATAGGGACAGGGTGCCCGGGGAGCTGTTTTTT.

The V and J genes are TRBV27 and TRBJ2-5, with unresolved D. Trimming shortened V by 4 bases and J by 0 bases, and 6 bases separated the two germline ends. Germline values: CDR1 MNHEY, CDR2 SMNVEV (reference sequence). The length of the CDR3 is 13 residues. The CDR3 is CASSSAYQETQYF. CDR3 sequence (DNA): TGTGCCAGCAGTTCAGCGTACCAAGAGACCCAGTACTTC.

The gene calls are TRBV2 and TRBJ1-5; D is possibly TRBD1 (5 bases). Germline loops: CDR1 SNHLY, CDR2 FYNNEI. The CDR3 length is 13 residues. V lost 3 bases and J 4 bases, leaving 7 bases between the germline ends. The CDR3 spells CASSDGGNQPQHF. As DNA, the CDR3 is TGTGCCAGCAGTGACGGGGGTAATCAGCCCCAGCATTTT.

CDR3 DNA: TGTGCCAGCAGCTTGTTGCTCGGGTACGAGCAGTACTTC. Protein sequence: CASSLLLGYEQYF. This chain connects TRBV7-2 to TRBJ2-7, with D hard to call. Trimming removed 3 bases from V and 4 bases from J, with 10 bases in between. This CDR3 has 13 amino acids. CDR1 is SGHTA, CDR2 FQGNSA, per germline. The full variable domain, completed using reference TRBV7-2 and TRBJ2-7, is GAGVSQSPSNKVTEKGKDVELRCDPISGHTALYWYRQSLGQGLEFLIYFQGNSAPDKSGLPSDRFSAERTGGSVSTLTIQRTQQEDSAVYLCASSLLLGYEQYFGPGTRLTVT.

V usage is TRBV6-5 and J usage is TRBJ1-1; TRBD1 matches at 8 bases. CDR3 length equals 14 residues. Germline V gives CDR1 MNHEY, CDR2 SVGAGI. V dropped 6 bases and J dropped 1; count of bases not matched to a gene: 4. DNA for the CDR3: TGTGCCAGCAGCCTCGACAGGGGGAACACTGAAGCTTTCTTT. This sequence encodes CASSLDRGNTEAFF.

This chain connects TRBV4-1 to TRBJ2-7; D gene uncertain. CDR3 length: 15 residues. Deletions cut 0 bases from V and 2 bases from J, with 11 bases between. CDR1 is MGHRA, CDR2 YSYEKL, per germline. CDR3 DNA: TGCGCCAGCAGCCAAGATCCCAACAGAGCCTACGAGCAGTACTTC. Translation gives CASSQDPNRAYEQYF.

The chain employs TRBV9 and TRBJ2-7, with D uncertain. This CDR3 comprises 15 residues. Between the trimmed V and J ends, which lost 0 bases and 2 bases, there was a span of 12 bases. The germline V gene has CDR1 SGDLS and CDR2 YYNGEE. The CDR3 coding sequence is TGTGCCAGCAGCGTAGGGTCCGAGCCCACCTACGAGCAGTACTTC. It is translated as CASSVGSEPTYEQYF.

The chain links TRBV6-2 or TRBV6-3 to TRBJ2-3; 8 bases agree with TRBD2. The trim removed 5 bases at V and 14 bases at J, leaving 15 bases unmatched. The germline CDR1 and CDR2 sequences are MNHEY and SVGEGT. CDR3 size: 14 residues. CDR3 loop: CASSDPGLVFFWYF. The CDR3 region has the DNA TGTGCCAGCAGTGACCCGGGACTAGTTTTTTTCTGGTATTTT.

V and J are TRBV7-9 and TRBJ2-7, with a possible D match to TRBD1 (5 bases). Trimming stripped 5 bases from V and 0 bases from J, with 11 bases between. Germline V gene sequence: CDR1 SEHNR, CDR2 FQNEAQ (reference sequence). The CDR3 is 14 amino acids. The chain's CDR3 is CASSLMDNSYEQYF. The CDR3 region has the DNA TGTGCCAGCAGCCTCATGGACAACTCCTACGAGCAGTACTTC.

The V gene is TRBV7-6, the J gene TRBJ2-5, with D tentatively TRBD1 (7 bases). Between the trimmed V and J ends, which lost 5 bases and 9 bases, there was a span of 16 bases. CDR1 is SGHVS and CDR2 is FNYEAQ in the germline V gene. The CDR3 consists of 13 residues. The CDR3 DNA sequence: TGTGCCAGCAGCACACGGACAGGAGGGGCCCAGTACTTC. It translates to CASSTRTGGAQYF.

CDR3 region: CASSLGEASRWEQYF. The CDR3 nucleotides read TGTGCCAGCAGCCTGGGGGAGGCCAGTCGGTGGGAGCAGTACTTC. The gene calls are TRBV6-5 and TRBJ2-7; possibly TRBD2 for D (6 bases). CDR3 length: 15 residues. Trimming left V 6 bases short and J 7 bases short, with 22 bases between. In germline, CDR1 is MNHEY, CDR2 SVGAGI.

The table lists this clone with a count of one. This chain connects TRBV27 to TRBJ2-1; D remains unclear. The CDR3 is made up of 20 amino acids. CDR1 MNHEY and CDR2 SMNVEV come from the germline V gene (reference sequence). V was cut by 3 bases and J by 0 bases, with 24 bases left in between. The CDR3 nucleotides read TGTGCCAGCAGTTTCTCAACAGATTCCCTTTTGGCAAGCTCCTACAATGAGCAGTTCTTC. Translated, it gives CASSFSTDSLLASSYNEQFF.

The V and J genes are TRBV7-3 and TRBJ2-2; 7 bases are a match to TRBD1. CDR1 and CDR2 from the germline V gene are SGHTA and FQGTGA. V lost 4 bases, J lost 7 bases, and 3 bases stayed unmatched. The length of the CDR3 is 13 residues. This CDR3 reads CASSSTGVGELFF. CDR3 sequence (DNA): TGTGCCAGCAGCTCAACAGGGGTCGGGGAGCTGTTTTTT.

V and J are TRBV6-5 and TRBJ1-5, with D perhaps matching TRBD1 (6 bases). Germline values: CDR1 MNHEY, CDR2 SVGAGI. V was pared by 2 bases and J by 1 base, with 12 bases between. The CDR3 consists of 16 residues. The CDR3 bases are TGTGCCAGCAGTTACGAGGCAGGGGTCAGCAATCAGCCCCAGCATTTT. Encoded protein: CASSYEAGVSNQPQHF.

V and J are TRBV28 and TRBJ1-6, with D possibly matching TRBD1 (6 bases). V lost 2 bases to trimming and J lost 7 bases, with 15 bases between them. The germline CDR1 and CDR2 sequences are MDHEN and SYDVKM. The CDR3 spans 16 residues. The CDR3 loop reads CASSLNQGLGNSPLHF. The CDR3 DNA is TGTGCCAGCAGTTTAAATCAGGGGCTGGGGAATTCACCCCTCCACTTT.

This chain connects TRBV7-2 to TRBJ2-7; D is possibly TRBD2 (6 bases). The CDR3 has 15 residues. Germline loops: CDR1 SGHTA, CDR2 FQGNSA. Between the trimmed V and J ends, which lost 5 bases and 0 bases, there was a span of 14 bases. DNA for the CDR3: TGTGCCAGCAGCCCGAGAGCGGGTAGCTCCTACGAGCAGTACTTC. As protein: CASSPRAGSSYEQYF.

The chain employs TRBV4-1 and TRBJ2-1; D gene ambiguous. Looked up from germline, CDR1 is MGHRA and CDR2 is YSYEKL. CDR3 length: 14 residues. Trimming shortened V by 0 bases and J by 6 bases, and 9 bases separated the two germline ends. CDR3 protein: CASSQEGWANEQFF. The CDR3 DNA reads TGCGCCAGCAGCCAAGAGGGTTGGGCCAATGAGCAGTTCTTC.